Listed below are T cell receptor beta chains from one sample, sequenced in a study of immune evolution from preneoplasia to lung adenocarcinoma. The table came from immunoSEQ multiplex PCR; TCRdb's copy has only in-frame clones and leaves some out. The sample includes several thousand clones, 85% to 90% of them seen just once. The sample comprised FFPE invasive lung adenocarcinoma tissue. These receptors were obtained from a person aged 50-70 years with lung adenocarcinoma. Both conserved end residues are part of each CDR3. D genes are given only for firm matches. Clone size appears in some rows only: once, few, many, or a class for an expanded clone.

size | D | J | V | CDR3 | DNA
once | - | TRBJ1-5 | TRBV29-1 | CSVRTSSQGQPQHF | TGCAGCGTACGGACAAGTAGTCAGGGTCAGCCCCAGCATTTT
- | - | TRBJ2-3 | TRBV16 | CASSPGGLDTQYF | TGTGCCAGCAGCCCTGGTGGGTTGGATACGCAGTATTTT
few | - | TRBJ2-3 | TRBV7-9 | CASHQMASTDTQYF | TGTGCCAGCCACCAAATGGCCAGCACAGATACGCAGTATTTT
few | - | TRBJ1-4 | TRBV6-6 | CASSSTGLTNEKLFF | TGTGCCAGCAGTTCTACAGGGCTAACTAATGAAAAACTGTTTTTT
- | - | TRBJ1-2 | TRBV7-2 | CASSPQADYGYTF | TGTGCCAGCAGTCCACAGGCGGACTATGGCTACACCTTC
once | TRBD2 | TRBJ2-3 | TRBV6-5 | CASSYAAGGADTQYF | TGTGCCAGCAGTTACGCGGCGGGAGGAGCAGATACGCAGTATTTT
- | - | TRBJ2-1 | TRBV5-1 | CASSLANEQFF | TGCGCCAGCAGCTTAGCGAATGAGCAGTTCTTC
- | - | TRBJ2-7 | TRBV18 | CASSPQSYEQYF | TGTGCCAGCTCGCCCCAGTCTTACGAGCAGTACTTC
- | TRBD1 | TRBJ2-2 | TRBV19 | CASSQGQGNTGELFF | TGTGCCAGTAGCCAGGGACAGGGGAACACCGGGGAGCTGTTTTTT
- | - | TRBJ2-1 | TRBV7-2 | CASSLTGLGGNEQFF | TGTGCCAGCAGCTTAACCGGGCTGGGGGGTAATGAGCAGTTCTTC
- | - | TRBJ1-2 | TRBV7-9 | CASSLYRDPPNYGYTF | TGTGCCAGCAGCTTATACAGGGACCCCCCTAACTATGGCTACACCTTC
- | TRBD2 | TRBJ2-1 | TRBV5-6 | CASSYDSGSFWNEQFF | TGTGCCAGCAGCTACGACAGCGGGAGCTTTTGGAATGAGCAGTTCTTC
- | TRBD2 | TRBJ2-1 | TRBV27 | CASSLSSGRGAYNEQFF | TGTGCCAGCAGTTTATCTAGCGGGAGGGGAGCCTACAATGAGCAGTTCTTC
- | TRBD2 | TRBJ2-5 | TRBV11-1 | CASSYGLAEETQYF | TGTGCCAGCAGCTACGGACTAGCGGAAGAGACCCAGTACTTC
- | - | TRBJ2-6 | TRBV10-3 | CAISESLRAGANVLTF | TGTGCCATCAGTGAGTCACTGAGGGCTGGGGCCAACGTCCTGACTTTC
- | TRBD2 | TRBJ2-7 | TRBV6-6 | CASTLGGLASSEQYF | TGTGCCAGCACCCTCGGGGGACTAGCGTCTTCCGAGCAGTACTTC
- | - | TRBJ2-7 | TRBV18 | CASSRGQEQYF | TGTGCCAGCTCACGAGGACAGGAGCAGTACTTC
- | - | TRBJ2-2 | TRBV2 | CASSTPRLGEDTGELFF | TGTGCCAGCAGTACCCCAAGGTTAGGAGAGGACACCGGGGAGCTGTTTTTT
- | TRBD1 | TRBJ2-1 | TRBV15 | CATSQGAEYNEQFF | TGTGCCACCAGTCAGGGGGCGGAATACAATGAGCAGTTCTTC
- | - | TRBJ2-1 | TRBV7-9 | CASSPRSATNYNEQFF | TGTGCCAGCAGCCCGAGGTCGGCGACTAACTACAATGAGCAGTTCTTC
once | - | TRBJ1-3 | TRBV5-1 | CASSGRFGNTIYF | TGCGCCAGCAGCGGGCGCTTTGGAAACACCATATATTTT
- | TRBD1 | TRBJ1-5 | TRBV7-2 | CANSLSGTGGQPQHF | TGTGCCAACAGCTTATCTGGGACAGGGGGCCAGCCCCAGCATTTT
- | - | TRBJ2-7 | TRBV6-1 | CASTARLGEQYF | TGTGCCAGCACGGCTAGGTTGGGCGAGCAGTACTTC
- | TRBD1 | TRBJ2-3 | TRBV7-8 | CASSSSGTDSTDTQYF | TGTGCCAGCAGCTCCTCCGGGACAGATAGCACAGATACGCAGTATTTT
- | TRBD1 | TRBJ2-7 | TRBV28 | CASSNADRDEQYF | TGTGCCAGCAGCAACGCGGACAGGGACGAGCAGTACTTC